The next 25 T cell receptor beta chains were all read from a single sample in a study of blood T cells in healthy people across ages (dated by TCRdb to the mid-2010s). Library prep was done by 5' RACE. The sample was run on an Illumina HiSeq 2500. A second PCR of roughly 6 to 12 cycles was run with a J-beta primer mix and a sample-barcoded 5' primer. The public sequencing data were trimmed at Q25 with fastp and processed into clonotypes with MiXCR by TCRdb, which kept only in-frame beta chains. Rows merge per CDR3 protein into single entries with the most common DNA and genes. The sample includes about 1.4 million distinct CDR3 sequences, with around 55% observed a single time. The top ten clonotypes cover approximately 7% of the sample. Sequenced input: blood. These receptors were obtained from a man between 18 and 29 years old in good health.

The chain is built from TRBV20-1 and TRBJ2-1; D possibly corresponds to TRBD1 (5 bases). The DNA end lines up better with TRBJ2-7; the J call may be wrong. Germline CDR1 reads DFQATT; CDR2 reads SNEGSKA (reference sequence). The CDR3 loop spans 12 amino acids. The CDR3: CSARTPKQEQYF. The CDR3 nucleotides are TGCAGTGCTCGGACACCAAAACAAGAGCAGTACTTC.

There are a few counts of this clonotype. The gene calls are TRBV27 and TRBJ2-7, with 9 bases identical to TRBD1. V lost 5 bases to trimming and J lost 2 bases; unmatched junction nucleotides: 7. Germline loops: CDR1 MNHEY, CDR2 SMNVEV (reference sequence). The CDR3 covers 15 residues. CDR3 protein: CASSSFRDRAYEQYF. The CDR3 nucleotides are TGTGCCAGCAGTAGTTTCCGGGACAGGGCCTACGAGCAGTACTTC.

The chain has TRBV6-5 and TRBJ1-2, with TRBD1 as a possible D gene (5 bases). The CDR3 has 15 amino acids. V lost 0 bases, J lost 4 bases, and 12 bases lay in between. Germline V gives CDR1 MNHEY, CDR2 SVGAGI. The CDR3 DNA sequence: TGTGCCAGCAGTTACTCGACAGAAAACTCCTATGGCTACACCTTC. As protein: CASSYSTENSYGYTF.

The rearrangement joins TRBV6-1 to TRBJ2-7; 7 nucleotides align to TRBD2. The germline gives CDR1 MNHNS, CDR2 SASEGT. The CDR3 contains 15 residues. The trim removed 2 bases at V and 3 bases at J, leaving 7 bases unmatched. The CDR3 DNA sequence: TGTGCCAGCAGTGAAATGGAGGGACTAATCTACGAGCAGTACTTC. It yields the protein CASSEMEGLIYEQYF.

Note on this clonotype: The junction does not match germline at one end; this may be a read error. J is TRBJ2-7 and V is TRBV29-1; D gene ambiguous. Germline V lookup: CDR1 SQVTM, CDR2 ANQGSEA. The CDR3 runs 9 residues. CDR3 DNA sequence: TGCAGCTTTGAATACGAGCAGTACTTC. It translates to CSFEYEQYF.

This clonotype was counted at least ten times. CDR3 loop: CAISDISYEQYF. CDR3 DNA sequence: TGTGCCATCAGTGATATTTCCTACGAGCAGTACTTC. This chain links TRBV10-3 with TRBJ2-7; no clear D gene. V shed 3 bases and J shed 1 base, with 4 bases lying between them. From germline, CDR1 is ENHRY and CDR2 SYGVKD. The length of the CDR3 is 12 residues.

The genes are TRBV5-1 and TRBJ2-5; no firm D call. The length of the CDR3 is 12 residues. Germline CDR1 reads SGHRS; CDR2 reads YFSETQ. Trimming cost V 0 bases and J 6 bases, with 6 bases left between them. The CDR3 reads CASSLERKTQYF. The CDR3 DNA is TGCGCCAGCAGCTTGGAACGGAAGACCCAGTACTTC.

V is TRBV20-1 and J is TRBJ2-1; D gene ambiguous. CDR1 and CDR2 from the germline V gene are DFQATT and SNEGSKA (reference sequence). The ends were cut back, 6 bases at V and 1 base at J, with 13 bases in the middle. The CDR3 totals 14 residues. CDR3 in amino acids: CSASTSSSYNEQFF. The CDR3 DNA reads as TGCAGTGCGTCGACCTCCTCATCCTACAATGAGCAGTTCTTC.

DNA for the CDR3: TGTGCCAGCAGCCCAAGGACAGGACAACACTACAATGAGCAGTTCTTC. Translated: CASSPRTGQHYNEQFF. The chain couples TRBV7-9 to TRBJ2-1, with 7 bases matching TRBD1. The CDR3 sequence is 16 residues long. V lost 5 bases to trimming and J lost 3 bases; unmatched junction nucleotides: 10. Germline-derived CDR1 and CDR2 are SEHNR and FQNEAQ (reference sequence). The variable domain in full, with the rest retrieved from reference TRBV7-9 and TRBJ2-1, is DTGVSQNPRHKITKRGQNVTFRCDPISEHNRLYWYRQTLGQGPEFLTYFQNEAQLEKSRLLSDRFSAERPKGSFSTLEIQRTEQGDSAMYLCASSPRTGQHYNEQFFGPGTRLTVL.

The chain combines TRBV27 with TRBJ1-1, with no clear D. This CDR3 is built from 14 residues. Looked up from germline, CDR1 is MNHEY and CDR2 is SMNVEV (reference sequence). V gave up 2 bases and J gave up 7 bases, with 14 bases separating them. The CDR3 DNA is TGTGCCAGCAGTTTAGGCGGGCCGATAAATGAAGCTTTCTTT. It encodes CASSLGGPINEAFF.

The V and J genes are TRBV29-1 and TRBJ1-1; D unclear. CDR3 length equals 10 residues. With 5 bases removed from V and 7 bases from J, the gap between germline ends came to 8 bases. Germline assignment: CDR1 SQVTM and CDR2 ANQGSEA. CDR3 in DNA: TGCAGCGTTAGACAAGATGAAGCTTTCTTT. It yields the protein CSVRQDEAFF.

The CDR3 here is CASSSSFPDTQYF. The CDR3 DNA follows: TGTGCCAGCAGCTCGAGTTTCCCAGATACGCAGTATTTT. The rearrangement links TRBV7-2 to TRBJ2-3, with D unresolved. This CDR3 comprises 13 residues. Germline loops: CDR1 SGHTA, CDR2 FQGNSA. The germline V and J ends were trimmed by 4 bases and 4 bases, with 9 bases remaining between them.

The gene calls are TRBV7-2 and TRBJ2-7, with D uncertain. CDR1 and CDR2 (germline): SGHTA, FQGNSA. The CDR3 runs to 15 residues. Trimming left V 3 bases short and J 0 bases short, with 12 bases between. The CDR3 DNA reads as TGTGCCAGCAGCTTCCGCGAGGTTGCCTCCTACGAGCAGTACTTC. It codes for CASSFREVASYEQYF.

The chain joins TRBV4-3 to TRBJ1-2; 7 nucleotides align to TRBD1. The CDR3 extends over 16 amino acids. Per germline, CDR1 LGHNA and CDR2 YSLEER. With 0 bases clipped from V and 7 bases from J, the junction kept 11 bases outside the gene matches. CDR3 sequence: CASSQDPGGGFGGYTF. DNA for the CDR3: TGCGCCAGCAGCCAAGACCCGGGAGGGGGCTTTGGTGGCTACACCTTC.

The chain joins TRBV18 to TRBJ1-5; 7 bases agree with TRBD1. The CDR3 contains 15 residues. With V trimmed by 2 bases and J by 3 bases, 4 bases remained unmatched. Germline CDR1 reads KGHSH; CDR2 reads LQKENI. The CDR3 DNA reads as TGTGCCAGCTCACCAAACAGGGGATACAATCAGCCCCAGCATTTT. It specifies CASSPNRGYNQPQHF. Variable domain in full (rest from reference TRBV18 and TRBJ1-5): NAGVMQNPRHLVRRRGQEARLRCSPMKGHSHVYWYRQLPEEGLKFMVYLQKENIIDESGMPKERFSAEFPKEGPSILRIQQVVRGDSAAYFCASSPNRGYNQPQHFGDGTRLSIL.

The gene calls are TRBV6-6 and TRBJ2-3; tentatively, D is TRBD1 (6 bases). The germline V gene has CDR1 MNHNY and CDR2 SVGAGI (reference sequence). The V end was cut by 4 bases, the J end by 5 bases, with 19 bases between. The CDR3 is made up of 16 amino acids. The CDR3 loop reads CASSSISQGYIDTQYF. CDR3 sequence (DNA): TGTGCCAGCAGTTCCATATCCCAGGGGTACATAGATACGCAGTATTTT.

The genes are TRBV29-1 and TRBJ1-1; D is perhaps TRBD1 (5 bases). This CDR3 is 15 amino acids long. Germline assignment: CDR1 SQVTM and CDR2 ANQGSEA. V was clipped by 2 bases and J by 7 bases, with 20 bases between them. The chain's CDR3 is CSVESGAVGGGEAFF. The CDR3 DNA reads TGCAGCGTTGAATCCGGGGCGGTCGGGGGGGGTGAAGCTTTCTTT. Using reference TRBV29-1 and TRBJ1-1 for the parts outside the CDR3, the full variable domain is SAVISQKPSRDICQRGTSLTIQCQVDSQVTMMFWYRQQPGQSLTLIATANQGSEATYESGFVIDKFPISRPNLTFSTLTVSNMSPEDSSIYLCSVESGAVGGGEAFFGQGTRLTVV.

The sample holds one count of this clonotype. The rearrangement links TRBV27 to TRBJ1-5; D call uncertain. From germline, CDR1 is MNHEY and CDR2 SMNVEV (reference sequence). V lost 6 bases, J lost 6 bases, and 15 bases lay in between. The CDR3 spans 14 residues. CDR3 sequence: CASRPGEDFQPQHF. The CDR3 DNA reads TGTGCCAGCAGACCGGGAGAAGACTTTCAGCCCCAGCATTTT.

This clonotype was counted between two and nine times. The chain carries TRBV10-2 and TRBJ2-3, with TRBD2 matching over 12 bases. Germline lookup yields CDR1 WSHSY and CDR2 SAAADI. V trimming: 8 bases; J trimming: 6 bases; junction bases outside the gene matches: 9. This CDR3 comprises 15 residues. CDR3: CASRGLAGTIDTQYF. Here the CDR3 DNA reads TGCGCCAGCCGAGGACTAGCGGGAACAATTGATACGCAGTATTTT.

The chain combines TRBV4-2 with TRBJ2-7; TRBD1 might be the D (6 bases). This CDR3 has 15 amino acids. The V end was cut by 4 bases, the J end by 0 bases, with 13 bases between. Germline CDR1 LGHNA, CDR2 YNFKEQ. The CDR3 DNA follows: TGTGCCAGCAGCCCTGGGGGCAGAAACTCCTACGAGCAGTACTTC. It specifies CASSPGGRNSYEQYF.

The V gene is TRBV23-1, the J gene TRBJ1-2; D not resolved. TRBV23-1 is an open reading frame, and its role is uncertain. The CDR3 sequence is 13 residues long. The V end lost 9 bases, the J end lost 8 bases, and 19 bases lay between the germline ends. This CDR3 reads CASLAQERGGYTF. The DNA of the CDR3 is TGCGCCAGTCTCGCCCAGGAAAGAGGCGGCTACACCTTC.

This rearrangement joins TRBV29-1 to TRBJ2-7, with TRBD1 identical over 10 bases. The CDR3 is 16 amino acids. V was clipped by 0 bases and J by 6 bases; unmatched bases: 11. The germline V gene has CDR1 SQVTM and CDR2 ANQGSEA. The CDR3 DNA reads TGCAGCGTTGAAGATCCCGAGGGACAGGGGCCCCTCGAGCAGTACTTC. Protein product: CSVEDPEGQGPLEQYF.

V is TRBV12-5 and J is TRBJ1-2; D call uncertain. CDR1 is LGHNT and CDR2 is FRNRAP in the germline V gene. This CDR3 spans 18 amino acids. The germline V and J ends were trimmed by 0 bases and 5 bases, with 22 bases remaining between them. The CDR3 DNA is TGTGCTAGTGGTTTGGTATGGAGGCGTCGGAGCTTCCCATATGGCTACACCTTC. This sequence encodes CASGLVWRRRSFPYGYTF.

The chain has TRBV9 and TRBJ1-2; D unclear. The length of the CDR3 is 12 residues. Germline V gene sequence: CDR1 SGDLS, CDR2 YYNGEE. V was shortened by 0 bases and J by 6 bases, with 6 bases between the two germline ends. The CDR3 reads CASSVDQNGYTF. The DNA for the CDR3 is TGTGCCAGCAGCGTAGATCAGAATGGCTACACCTTC.

Concerning this clonotype itself: The junction and the germline gene differ at one end; a read error may be behind it. The chain recombines TRBV20-1 with TRBJ1-5; TRBD1 might be the D (6 bases). The CDR3 loop spans 14 amino acids. The germline V gene has CDR1 DFQATT and CDR2 SNEGSKA (reference sequence). The CDR3 DNA is TGCAGTGCCCCGGACAGCAAAAGCAATAAGCCCCAGCATTTT. This translates into CSAPDSKSNKPQHF.